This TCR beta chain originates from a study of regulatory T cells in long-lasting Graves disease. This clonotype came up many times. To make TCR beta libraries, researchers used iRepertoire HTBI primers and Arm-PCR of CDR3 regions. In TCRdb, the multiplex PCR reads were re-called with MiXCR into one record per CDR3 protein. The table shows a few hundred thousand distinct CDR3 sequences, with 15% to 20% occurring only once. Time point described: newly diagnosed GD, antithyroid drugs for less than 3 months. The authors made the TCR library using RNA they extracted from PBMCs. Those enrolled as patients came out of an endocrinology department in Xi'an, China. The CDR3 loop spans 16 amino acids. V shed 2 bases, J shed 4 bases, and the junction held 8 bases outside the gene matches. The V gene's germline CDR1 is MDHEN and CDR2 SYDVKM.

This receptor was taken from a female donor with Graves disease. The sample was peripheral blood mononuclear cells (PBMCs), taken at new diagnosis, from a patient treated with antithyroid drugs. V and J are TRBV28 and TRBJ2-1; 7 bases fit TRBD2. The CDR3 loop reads CASSLGLAEMYNEQFF. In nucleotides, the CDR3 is TGTGCCAGCAGTTTAGGGCTAGCGGAGATGTACAATGAGCAGTTCTTC.